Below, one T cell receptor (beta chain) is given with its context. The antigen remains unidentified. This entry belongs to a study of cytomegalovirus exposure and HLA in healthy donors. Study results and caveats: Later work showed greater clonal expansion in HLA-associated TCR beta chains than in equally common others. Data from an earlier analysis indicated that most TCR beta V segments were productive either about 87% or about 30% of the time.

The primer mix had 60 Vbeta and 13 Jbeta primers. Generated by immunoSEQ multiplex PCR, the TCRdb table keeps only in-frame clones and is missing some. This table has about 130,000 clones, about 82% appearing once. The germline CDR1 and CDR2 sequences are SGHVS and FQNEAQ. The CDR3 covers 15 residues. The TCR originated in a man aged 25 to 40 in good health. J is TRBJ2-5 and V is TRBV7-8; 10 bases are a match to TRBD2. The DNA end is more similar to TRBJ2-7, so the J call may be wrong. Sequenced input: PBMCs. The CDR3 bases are TGTGCCAGCAGCTCTTCTAGCGGGAGATCCTACGAGCAGTACTTC. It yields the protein CASSSSSGRSYEQYF.